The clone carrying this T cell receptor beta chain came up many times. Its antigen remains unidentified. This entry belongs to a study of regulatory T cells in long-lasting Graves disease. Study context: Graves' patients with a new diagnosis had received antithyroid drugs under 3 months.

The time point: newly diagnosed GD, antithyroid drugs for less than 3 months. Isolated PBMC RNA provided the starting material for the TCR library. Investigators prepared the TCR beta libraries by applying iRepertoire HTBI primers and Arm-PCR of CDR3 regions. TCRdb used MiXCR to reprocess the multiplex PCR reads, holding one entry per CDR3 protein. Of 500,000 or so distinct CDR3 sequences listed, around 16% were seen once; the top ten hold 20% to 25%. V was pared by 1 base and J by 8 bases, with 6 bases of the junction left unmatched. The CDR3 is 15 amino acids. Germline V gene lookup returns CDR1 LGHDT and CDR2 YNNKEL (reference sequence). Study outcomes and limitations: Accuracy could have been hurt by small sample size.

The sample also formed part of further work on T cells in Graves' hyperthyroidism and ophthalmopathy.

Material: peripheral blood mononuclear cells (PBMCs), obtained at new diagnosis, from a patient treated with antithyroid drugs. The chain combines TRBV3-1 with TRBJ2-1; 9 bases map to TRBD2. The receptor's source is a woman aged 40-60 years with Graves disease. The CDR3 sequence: CASSQGVAGVYEQFF. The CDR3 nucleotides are TGTGCCAGCAGCCAAGGGGTAGCGGGGGTATATGAGCAGTTCTTC.